Below are 3 T cell receptor beta chains sequenced from a single sample in a study of T cell repertoires in cytomegalovirus infection. TCRdb reanalysed the reads using MiXCR and keeps one entry per CDR3 protein. Among approximately 290,000 distinct CDR3 sequences, around 25% were seen once, and the ten largest hold approximately 15%. Material for sequencing was PBMCs. The receptor source for this set is a human donor in good health (CMV status not recorded). Some clones in this sample may be carry-over from other donors' samples.

This chain links TRBV28 with TRBJ1-1, with 7 bases fitting TRBD1. Trimming cost V 6 bases and J 4 bases; bases outside gene matches: 14. CDR1 and CDR2 (germline): MDHEN, SYDVKM. The CDR3 is 16 residues long. The CDR3 region is CASSRISGGTVTEAFF. The CDR3 DNA is TGTGCCAGCAGCCGAATATCCGGGGGGACAGTCACTGAAGCTTTCTTT.

The chain links TRBV5-1 to TRBJ1-1; D may be TRBD1 (5 bases). The CDR3 is 14 residues long. Germline CDR1 and CDR2: SGHRS and YFSETQ. V lost 0 bases and J lost 4, with 10 bases in between. CDR3 amino acids: CASSLDRPGTEAFF. DNA of the CDR3: TGCGCCAGCAGCTTGGACAGGCCAGGCACTGAAGCTTTCTTT.

The rearrangement uses TRBV24-1 and TRBJ2-2; a possible D gene is TRBD2 (6 bases). The CDR3 sequence is 12 residues long. V gave up 10 bases and J gave up 7 bases, with 12 bases separating them. Germline V lookup: CDR1 KGHDR, CDR2 SFDVKD. Here the CDR3 DNA reads TGTGCCACGTCCTGGGAGGTCGGGGAGCTGTTTTTT. Protein sequence: CATSWEVGELFF.